The rows below give T cell receptor beta chains drawn from one sample of a study of technical replicates of blood from several donors. Method: immunoSEQ multiplex PCR; TCRdb's copy keeps in-frame clones and lacks some. The data contain about 73,000 clones, roughly 93% of them singletons. The sample taken for sequencing was T cells isolated from PBMCs. These receptors were taken from a human donor in good health. The CDR3 runs from the conserved cysteine through the conserved F or W. The D gene is left open where the match is weak. Clone size is stated in some rows and not others, as once, few, many or a class when expanded.

j_gene | d_gene | abundance | v_gene | CDR3aa | CDR3nt
TRBJ2-3 | - | - | TRBV4-1 | CASSQVPGRGRTDTQYF | TGCGCCAGCAGCCAAGTCCCTGGGCGGGGGCGCACAGATACGCAGTATTTT
TRBJ2-2 | TRBD2 | - | TRBV27 | CASSLGAGVGTGELFF | TGTGCCAGCAGTTTGGGTGCGGGAGTAGGAACCGGGGAGCTGTTTTTT
TRBJ1-5 | TRBD1 | - | TRBV12-5 | CASGLGTGGFNQPQHF | TGTGCTAGTGGTTTGGGGACAGGGGGCTTCAATCAGCCCCAGCATTTT
TRBJ1-3 | - | once | TRBV10-3 | CAISVGLSGNTIYF | TGTGCCATCAGTGTTGGGCTCTCTGGAAACACCATATATTTT
TRBJ2-1 | TRBD1 | once | TRBV10-3 | CAISEDRARVNEQFF | TGTGCCATCAGTGAAGACAGGGCAAGGGTCAATGAGCAGTTCTTC
TRBJ2-3 | - | once | TRBV5-1 | CASREWRTKGTDTQYF | TGCGCCAGCAGAGAGTGGCGGACAAAGGGCACAGATACGCAGTATTTT
TRBJ2-7 | TRBD1 | - | TRBV9 | CASSVGGQGSSYEQYF | TGTGCCAGCAGCGTAGGGGGACAGGGAAGCTCCTACGAGCAGTACTTC
TRBJ2-7 | TRBD2 | - | TRBV29-1 | CSVGGRGTYEQYF | TGCAGCGTTGGAGGGAGGGGAACCTACGAGCAGTACTTC
TRBJ1-1 | TRBD1 | - | TRBV10-3 | CAISLQGGTEAFF | TGTGCCATCAGCCTACAGGGGGGCACTGAAGCTTTCTTT
TRBJ2-4 | - | - | TRBV5-4 | CATSQGRRAKNIQYF | TGTGCCACCTCCCAGGGTCGTAGAGCCAAAAACATTCAGTACTTC
TRBJ2-1 | TRBD1 | once | TRBV5-1 | CASSLGTGTGDYNEQFF | TGCGCCAGCAGCTTGGGAACCGGGACAGGGGATTACAATGAGCAGTTCTTC
TRBJ1-5 | TRBD1 | - | TRBV9 | CASSVGQAFNQPQHF | TGTGCCAGCAGCGTCGGACAGGCGTTCAATCAGCCCCAGCATTTT
TRBJ1-4 | - | - | TRBV7-9 | CASRTVGEKLFF | TGTGCCAGCCGGACAGTTGGGGAAAAACTGTTTTTT
TRBJ1-1 | TRBD1 | - | TRBV28 | CASRAGGTEAFF | TGTGCCAGCAGGGCAGGGGGTACCGAAGCTTTCTTT
TRBJ2-2 | TRBD1 | - | TRBV15 | CATSRAQTGGTGELFF | TGTGCCACCAGCAGAGCTCAGACAGGGGGGACCGGGGAGCTGTTTTTT
TRBJ2-7 | TRBD2 | - | TRBV11-2 | CASSLYAGDYEQYF | TGTGCCAGCAGCTTATATGCGGGGGACTACGAGCAGTACTTC
TRBJ2-2 | - | once | TRBV27 | CASRIRRLGQKNTGELFF | TGTGCCAGCAGAATAAGGAGACTCGGACAGAAGAATACCGGGGAGCTGTTTTTT
TRBJ2-1 | - | - | TRBV19 | CASSISATRNNEQFF | TGTGCCAGTAGTATAAGTGCGACTAGAAACAATGAGCAGTTCTTC
TRBJ2-7 | - | - | TRBV9 | CASSVGRDPTYEQYF | TGTGCCAGCAGCGTAGGGCGGGACCCAACCTACGAGCAGTACTTC
TRBJ2-7 | - | - | TRBV6-1 | CASRAGTSYEQYF | TGTGCCAGCAGAGCCGGGACTTCATACGAGCAGTACTTC
TRBJ1-1 | TRBD1 | - | TRBV10-3 | CAISQQGAQGTEAFF | TGTGCCATCAGCCAGCAGGGGGCGCAGGGCACTGAAGCTTTCTTT
TRBJ2-7 | TRBD1 | - | TRBV11-2 | CASSLEVRGRPEQYF | TGTGCCAGCAGCTTAGAGGTTAGGGGGCGGCCCGAGCAGTACTTC
TRBJ1-1 | TRBD1 | - | TRBV10-2 | CASTGGGGGGDTEAFF | TGCGCCAGCACAGGGGGCGGGGGCGGGGGGGACACTGAAGCTTTCTTT
TRBJ2-7 | - | - | TRBV4-1 | CASSQVSLPTYEQYF | TGCGCCAGCAGCCAAGTGAGCCTCCCGACCTACGAGCAGTACTTC
TRBJ2-1 | TRBD1 | once | TRBV6-5 | CATTGGEGWNEQFF | TGTGCCACAACAGGGGGCGAGGGGTGGAATGAGCAGTTCTTC
TRBJ1-2 | TRBD1 | - | TRBV19 | CASSIKGASGYTF | TGTGCCAGTAGTATAAAGGGGGCAAGTGGCTACACCTTC
TRBJ1-2 | TRBD1 | - | TRBV30 | CAWSPGQGVYGYTF | TGTGCCTGGAGCCCGGGACAGGGAGTCTATGGCTACACCTTC
TRBJ1-2 | TRBD1 | - | TRBV5-8 | CASSNGRTGGAGGYTF | TGTGCCAGCAGCAATGGGAGAACAGGGGGCGCGGGTGGCTACACCTTC
TRBJ2-7 | TRBD2 | - | TRBV5-1 | CASSRGEGAIYEQYF | TGCGCCAGCAGCCGGGGGGAGGGAGCGATCTACGAGCAGTACTTC
TRBJ2-5 | - | - | TRBV5-1 | CASSLGRETQYF | TGCGCCAGCAGCTTAGGGAGGGAGACCCAGTACTTC
TRBJ1-5 | - | - | TRBV19 | CASSHGFREPQHF | TGTGCCAGTAGTCACGGGTTTCGGGAGCCCCAGCATTTT
TRBJ2-3 | - | once | TRBV5-1 | CASSTLLVGGTDTQYF | TGCGCCAGCAGCACCTTGTTAGTGGGCGGGACAGATACGCAGTATTTT
TRBJ2-7 | - | - | TRBV28 | CASSFSDPYEQYF | TGTGCCAGCAGTTTTTCAGATCCCTACGAGCAGTACTTC
TRBJ2-3 | - | - | TRBV5-6 | CASSLGRRADTQYF | TGTGCCAGCAGCTTGGGACGGAGGGCGGATACGCAGTATTTT
TRBJ1-2 | - | few | TRBV27 | CASSPRANYGYTF | TGTGCCAGCAGTCCCCGGGCTAACTATGGCTACACCTTC
TRBJ1-6 | TRBD1 | - | TRBV19 | CASSRQTGTENSPLHF | TGTGCCAGTAGCCGCCAGACAGGGACGGAGAATTCACCCCTCCACTTT
TRBJ2-7 | TRBD2 | - | TRBV11-2 | CASSSSGGEFEQYF | TGTGCCAGCAGCTCTAGCGGGGGGGAATTCGAGCAGTACTTC
TRBJ2-3 | - | - | TRBV27 | CASSFLRSSDFTDTQYF | TGTGCCAGCAGTTTCCTGAGGAGTAGCGACTTCACAGATACGCAGTATTTT
TRBJ1-2 | - | - | TRBV28 | CASTGTPNYGYTF | TGTGCCAGCACAGGGACACCCAACTATGGCTACACCTTC
TRBJ1-3 | TRBD1 | once | TRBV7-9 | CASSATKGAENTIYF | TGTGCCAGCAGCGCTACCAAGGGGGCAGAAAACACCATATATTTT
TRBJ1-1 | - | - | TRBV19 | CASSRREDTEAFF | TGTGCCAGTAGCCGCAGGGAGGACACTGAAGCTTTCTTT
TRBJ1-1 | - | few | TRBV11-2 | CASSLMEEAFF | TGTGCCAGCAGCTTGATGGAGGAAGCTTTCTTT
TRBJ1-1 | TRBD1 | - | TRBV6-1 | CASSEVPWAGGTEAFF | TGTGCCAGCAGTGAAGTACCCTGGGCAGGGGGCACTGAAGCTTTCTTT
TRBJ2-1 | - | - | TRBV11-2 | CASSLGRKTTSSYNEQFF | TGTGCCAGCAGCTTGGGGAGGAAAACTACGAGCTCCTACAATGAGCAGTTCTTC
TRBJ2-3 | TRBD2 | once | TRBV19 | CASRGRGGTDTQYF | TGTGCCAGTAGGGGACGGGGGGGCACAGATACGCAGTATTTT
TRBJ1-4 | - | once | TRBV5-8 | CASSPKHGQTNEKLFF | TGTGCCAGCAGCCCAAAGCACGGACAGACAAATGAAAAACTGTTTTTT
TRBJ2-7 | - | - | TRBV7-2 | CASSFLLQLGGSYEQYF | TGTGCCAGCAGCTTCCTTCTTCAGTTAGGAGGCTCCTACGAGCAGTACTTC
TRBJ2-1 | - | - | TRBV4-1 | CASSQVGVATYNEQFF | TGCGCCAGCAGCCAAGTTGGGGTAGCGACATACAATGAGCAGTTCTTC
TRBJ1-5 | - | once | TRBV2 | CASKGGRSNQPQHF | TGTGCCAGCAAAGGTGGCAGGAGCAATCAGCCCCAGCATTTT
TRBJ1-1 | - | - | TRBV5-1 | CASSRLSGGNTEAFF | TGCGCCAGCAGTCGACTCTCGGGGGGGAACACTGAAGCTTTCTTT
TRBJ1-3 | - | - | TRBV7-5 | CVRRPTGATEISGNTIYF | TGTGTCAGAAGGCCTACAGGGGCCACGGAAATCTCTGGAAACACCATATATTTT
TRBJ2-1 | TRBD1 | - | TRBV5-1 | CASSLGQGNNEQFF | TGCGCCAGCAGCTTGGGACAGGGAAACAATGAGCAGTTCTTC